This T cell receptor beta chain was sequenced during a study of beta chain features in type 1 diabetes. Study-wide results and limits: Shorter templates may be favored by PCR, equally so in patients and controls. People with Type 1 diabetes carried modestly yet significantly shorter TCRB CDR3s in all four CD4+ subsets. Researchers cautioned that cDNA sequencing could over-represent cells with high TCR expression. In type 1 diabetes patients, VDJ junctions had fewer insertions; deletions at these junctions were more frequent. Among patients, naive, central memory and Treg TCRB repertoires appeared more similar than among healthy donors.

With 5 bases removed from V and 6 bases from J, the gap between germline ends came to 14 bases. The germline V gene encodes CDR1 MNHNS and CDR2 SASEGT. The CDR3 loop spans 14 amino acids. About this clone: Its antigen remains unknown.

Expressed TCRB transcripts were sequenced because the entire RNA isolate underwent reverse transcription. This table comes from immunoSEQ multiplex PCR, and its TCRdb copy is limited to in-frame clones, with some not included. Of around 44,000 clones listed, around 70% are singletons. J is TRBJ1-5 and V is TRBV6-1; tentative D call: TRBD1 (5 bases). Input material: Tregs from blood. The clonotype comes from a woman under 30 with type 1 diabetes. CDR3 amino acids: CASSNSGGVQPQHF. DNA for the CDR3: TGTGCCAGCAGTAACTCGGGGGGGGTTCAGCCCCAGCATTTT.